A selection of T cell receptor beta chains follows, all from one sample in a study of cytomegalovirus exposure and HLA in healthy donors. Here immunoSEQ multiplex PCR was the method, and the copy in TCRdb shows in-frame clones only, minus some. Of 140,000 to 150,000 clones in the sample, approximately 79% were seen once. The sample was PBMCs. Every receptor here comes from a young woman in good health and CMV-seronegative. Both conserved end residues are part of each CDR3. A D gene is named only where the DNA matches it firmly. Clone size is shown for a subset of rows, as once, few, many or a class of expanded clone.

j_call clone_size v_call cdr3_length d_call cdr3_aa cdr3_nt
TRBJ1-4 . TRBV5-4 13 . CASSLGGNEKLFF TGTGCCAGCAGCTTGGGAGGGAATGAAAAACTGTTTTTT
TRBJ1-1 few TRBV7-6 11 . CASSRGTEAFF TGTGCCAGCAGCCGGGGGACTGAAGCTTTCTTT
TRBJ1-2 once TRBV4-1 17 TRBD1 CASSQELSTGGDYGYTF TGCGCCAGCAGCCAAGAATTGTCGACAGGGGGCGACTATGGCTACACCTTC
TRBJ1-1 . TRBV4-2 12 . CASSQGQAEAFF TGTGCCAGCAGCCAGGGACAAGCTGAAGCTTTCTTT
TRBJ1-6 few TRBV6-4 14 . CASSDGGSGSPLHF TGTGCCAGCAGTGACGGGGGGTCCGGTTCACCCCTCCACTTT
TRBJ2-7 . TRBV19 14 TRBD1 CASSRGTVGNEQYF TGTGCCAGTAGTCGTGGGACAGTCGGAAACGAGCAGTACTTC
TRBJ1-2 few TRBV7-9 13 . CASSQPTGYGYTF TGTGCCAGCAGCCAACCGACAGGCTATGGCTACACCTTC
TRBJ1-2 . TRBV29-1 14 TRBD1 CSVGGGQGGYGYTF TGCAGCGTGGGGGGAGGACAGGGGGGCTATGGCTACACCTTC
TRBJ1-2 . TRBV5-4 13 TRBD1 CASSLTGASGYTF TGTGCCAGCAGCTTAACAGGGGCAAGCGGCTACACCTTC
TRBJ2-5 . TRBV6-1 15 . CASSEARVTVETQYF TGTGCCAGCAGTGAAGCGCGGGTGACTGTGGAGACCCAGTACTTC
TRBJ2-5 once TRBV19 16 TRBD2 CASSIVTSGGQETQYF TGTGCCAGTAGTATAGTAACTAGCGGGGGCCAAGAGACCCAGTACTTC
TRBJ1-1 . TRBV5-4 14 TRBD1 CASSQGQTRTEAFF TGTGCCAGCAGCCAGGGACAGACCCGCACTGAAGCTTTCTTT
TRBJ1-2 . TRBV4-3 21 TRBD1 CASSQQITQGQGVLRFYGYTF TGCGCCAGCAGCCAACAAATCACCCAAGGACAGGGGGTTTTAAGGTTCTATGGCTACACCTTC
TRBJ1-1 . TRBV10-3 16 TRBD1 CAISEGEQGANRRAFF TGTGCCATCAGTGAAGGGGAACAGGGGGCTAATAGGCGAGCTTTCTTT
TRBJ1-6 . TRBV27 15 TRBD1 CASSTGGSYNSPLHF TGTGCCAGCAGCACAGGGGGATCCTATAATTCACCCCTCCACTTT
TRBJ2-1 . TRBV27 16 TRBD2 CASSSPIAGGYNEQFF TGTGCCAGCAGTTCCCCTATAGCGGGGGGGTACAATGAGCAGTTCTTC
TRBJ2-5 . TRBV7-9 15 TRBD1 CASSLEQGTEETQYF TGTGCCAGCAGCCTAGAGCAAGGGACAGAAGAGACCCAGTACTTC
TRBJ1-1 . TRBV18 15 . CASSPPGHLNTEAFF TGTGCCAGCTCACCACCGGGACACCTTAACACTGAAGCTTTCTTT
TRBJ1-2 . TRBV27 14 TRBD1 CASSLGQGNYGYTF TGTGCCAGCAGTTTAGGACAGGGCAACTATGGCTACACCTTC
TRBJ2-7 . TRBV7-8 15 TRBD1 CASGFRGQGSGEQYF TGTGCCAGCGGGTTCCGAGGACAGGGGTCGGGCGAGCAGTACTTC
TRBJ2-1 few TRBV6-5 14 TRBD2 CASRGAGGYNEQFF TGTGCCAGCAGGGGGGCGGGGGGGTACAATGAGCAGTTCTTC
TRBJ1-5 few TRBV30 12 . CAWRTANQPQHF TGTGCCTGGAGGACAGCCAATCAGCCCCAGCATTTT
TRBJ2-7 . TRBV9 15 . CASSVYGDFSYEQYF TGTGCCAGCAGCGTATACGGGGATTTCTCCTACGAGCAGTACTTC
TRBJ2-5 . TRBV13 18 TRBD2 CASSPPFPTSVGGETQYF TGTGCCAGCAGCCCACCTTTCCCGACTAGCGTTGGGGGTGAGACCCAGTACTTC
TRBJ2-5 . TRBV5-8 14 . CASSPRTRQETQYF TGTGCCAGCAGCCCTCGGACACGTCAAGAGACCCAGTACTTC
TRBJ1-1 . TRBV9 14 TRBD1 CASSPTGGNTEAFF TGTGCCAGCAGCCCGACAGGGGGGAACACTGAAGCTTTCTTT
TRBJ2-5 . TRBV30 12 TRBD1 CAGKRDSPTQYF TGTGCCGGAAAACGGGACAGCCCGACCCAGTACTTC
TRBJ2-1 . TRBV6-5 13 TRBD2 CASSAYSGGEQFF TGTGCCAGCAGCGCATACTCGGGAGGTGAGCAGTTCTTC
TRBJ2-7 . TRBV18 14 . CASSPFPSSYEQYF TGTGCCAGCTCACCATTTCCCAGCTCCTACGAGCAGTACTTC
TRBJ1-2 . TRBV9 17 TRBD1 CASSVAKTGTGHWGYTF TGTGCCAGCAGCGTAGCTAAGACCGGGACAGGGCATTGGGGCTACACCTTC
TRBJ1-3 few TRBV30 15 . CAWSSQGFSGNTIYF TGTGCCTGGAGTTCCCAGGGGTTCTCTGGAAACACCATATATTTT
TRBJ1-6 . TRBV6-1 13 . CASSVPRVSPLHF TGTGCCAGCAGTGTCCCCAGGGTCTCACCCCTCCACTTT
TRBJ2-3 once TRBV5-6 16 . CASSSLELALADTQYF TGTGCCAGCAGCTCGTTGGAGCTAGCTCTCGCAGATACGCAGTATTTT
TRBJ1-4 . TRBV10-3 14 . CAISESRGGEKLFF TGTGCCATCAGTGAGTCAAGGGGAGGTGAAAAACTGTTTTTT
TRBJ2-4 . TRBV15 17 . CATSRDGWTGAKNIQYF TGTGCCACCAGCAGAGATGGATGGACTGGAGCCAAAAACATTCAGTACTTC
TRBJ2-2 few TRBV2 14 . CASKPGHPTGELFF TGTGCCAGCAAGCCGGGACATCCTACCGGGGAGCTGTTTTTT
TRBJ1-4 . TRBV6-5 13 . CASSYVGDEKLFF TGTGCCAGCAGTTACGTAGGAGATGAAAAACTGTTTTTT
TRBJ1-3 . TRBV27 14 TRBD1 CASSLRTGGNTIYF TGTGCCAGCAGTTTAAGGACAGGAGGAAACACCATATATTTT
TRBJ1-2 . TRBV6-5 15 TRBD1 CASSRDRGTSYGYTF TGTGCCAGCAGCCGGGACAGGGGAACTAGCTATGGCTACACCTTC
TRBJ1-1 . TRBV7-9 13 TRBD1 CASSQGVGTEAFF TGTGCCAGCAGCCAGGGGGTTGGCACTGAAGCTTTCTTT
TRBJ2-1 . TRBV11-2 19 TRBD2 CASSFPLAGGASPYNEQFF TGTGCCAGCAGCTTTCCACTAGCGGGGGGCGCGAGCCCTTACAATGAGCAGTTCTTC